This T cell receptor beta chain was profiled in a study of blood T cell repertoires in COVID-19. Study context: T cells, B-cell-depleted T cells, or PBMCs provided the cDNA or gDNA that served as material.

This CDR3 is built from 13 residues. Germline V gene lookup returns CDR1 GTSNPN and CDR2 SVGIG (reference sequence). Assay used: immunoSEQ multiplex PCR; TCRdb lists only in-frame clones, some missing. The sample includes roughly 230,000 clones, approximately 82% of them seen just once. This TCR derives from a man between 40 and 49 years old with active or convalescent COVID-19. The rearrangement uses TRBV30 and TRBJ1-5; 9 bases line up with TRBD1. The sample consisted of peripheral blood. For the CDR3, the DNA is TGTGCAAGCAAGGGACAGGGAGGTCAGCCCCAGCATTTT. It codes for CASKGQGGQPQHF.